This passage covers 10 T cell receptor beta chains from one sample sequenced in a study of naive and memory T cell subsets. Study results and caveats: Naive repertoires, especially CD8, held a few larger clonotypes, possibly memory cells re-expressing CD45RA.

Both TRBC1 and TRBC2 were covered by a beta constant-region primer of two equimolar oligonucleotides. Nested alpha and beta constant-region primers with the SP2 primer drove four PCR rounds on ligated cDNA. MiXCR was run by TCRdb on the UMI-ligation and nested PCR reads, yielding one entry per CDR3 protein. The sample lists approximately 140,000 distinct CDR3 sequences; roughly a fifth were seen once. Their cognate antigens are unknown. The sample was naive CD8+ T cells from blood. The receptors shown here come from a human donor in good health.

The V call is TRBV7-9, the J call TRBJ1-5; D may be TRBD1 (5 bases). Trimming left V 1 base short and J 4 bases short, with 8 bases between. Germline V gene lookup returns CDR1 SEHNR and CDR2 FQNEAQ (reference sequence). The CDR3 length is 14 residues. The chain's CDR3 is CASSLVGQNQPQHF. CDR3 nucleotide sequence: TGTGCCAGCAGCTTAGTAGGACAAAATCAGCCCCAGCATTTT.

The J gene is TRBJ2-6, the V gene TRBV12-3 or TRBV12-4; 15 bases are shared with TRBD2. The V gene end was trimmed by 6 bases and the J gene end by 0 bases; junction bases not matched to a gene: 9. The CDR3 is 20 amino acids. CDR3 loop: CASSGAGLAGGNSGANVLTF. CDR3 in DNA: TGTGCCAGCAGCGGGGCGGGACTAGCGGGAGGCAACTCTGGGGCCAACGTCCTGACTTTC.

The chain couples TRBV6-6 to TRBJ1-5; D unclear. The germline V gene has CDR1 MNHNY and CDR2 SVGAGI (reference sequence). The V and J ends lost 3 bases and 6 bases respectively, with 18 bases between them. This CDR3 spans 16 amino acids. The CDR3 sequence is CASSYVDAPRSQPQHF. The CDR3 nucleotides are TGTGCCAGCAGTTATGTGGACGCACCGCGGAGTCAGCCCCAGCATTTT.

The table lists this clonotype with a few counts. The V call is TRBV27, the J call TRBJ2-7, with a tentative D call TRBD1 (6 bases). V lost 2 bases, J lost 3 bases, and 14 bases lay in between. The CDR3 covers 15 residues. Germline CDR1 reads MNHEY; CDR2 reads SMNVEV (reference sequence). CDR3 region: CASSLTTGHDYEQYF. DNA for the CDR3: TGTGCCAGCAGTTTAACGACAGGCCATGACTACGAGCAGTACTTC.

This clonotype was found a few times. The chain uses TRBV29-1 and TRBJ2-7; 9 positions agree with TRBD2. Germline assignment: CDR1 SQVTM and CDR2 ANQGSEA. The CDR3 is 15 amino acids. Trimming took 0 bases from V and 3 from J; bases not matched to a gene: 6. The CDR3 nucleotides are TGCAGCGTTGAAGATCAGCGGGGGGCGAGCTACGAGCAGTACTTC. This sequence encodes CSVEDQRGASYEQYF.

Of note for this clonotype: Given a much more abundant clone one base away, this may be a read error. As DNA, the CDR3 is TGTGCCAGCACCACGTACAATGAGCAGTTCTTC. This translates into CASTTYNEQFF. The chain carries TRBV28 and TRBJ2-1; D not resolved. Germline assignment: CDR1 MDHEN and CDR2 SYDVKM. The length of the CDR3 is 11 residues. Deletions cut 7 bases from V and 4 bases from J, with 5 bases between. Filled out from reference TRBV28 and TRBJ2-1, the complete variable domain reads DVKVTQSSRYLVKRTGEKVFLECVQDMDHENMFWYRQDPGLGLRLIYFSYDVKMKEKGDIPEGYSVSREKKERFSLILESASTNQTSMYLCASTTYNEQFFGPGTRLTVL.

In regard to this clonotype: An end of the junction does not agree with germline; a read error may underlie this. The genes are TRBV12-3 or TRBV12-4 and TRBJ2-1; 7 bases line up with TRBD2. CDR3 length equals 13 residues. The CDR3: CVSSPGTIHEQFF. The CDR3 nucleotides are TGTGTCAGCAGTCCCGGGACTATTCATGAGCAGTTCTTC.

A few counts support this clonotype. The chain has TRBV7-3 and TRBJ2-1; D might be TRBD1 (7 bases). The germline gives CDR1 SGHTA, CDR2 FQGTGA. This CDR3 region has 16 residues. V lost 2 bases, J lost 3 bases, and 14 bases lay in between. CDR3 sequence: CASSLGPQGGYNEQFF. For the CDR3, the DNA is TGTGCCAGCAGCTTAGGGCCCCAGGGGGGCTACAATGAGCAGTTCTTC.

The chain joins TRBV7-7 to TRBJ2-3; D not certain. The germline CDR1 and CDR2 sequences are SSHAT and FNYEAQ (reference sequence). The CDR3 spans 13 residues. Trimming pared 2 bases from V and 2 bases from J, leaving 5 bases between. The CDR3 spells CASSLIYTDTQYF. The CDR3 nucleotides read TGTGCCAGCAGCTTAATATACACAGATACGCAGTATTTT.

This clonotype was observed a handful of times. The chain is built from TRBV28 and TRBJ1-2; 8 bases match TRBD1. CDR3 length: 14 amino acids. Unmatched junction bases numbered 1, after V lost 3 bases and J lost 1 base. Germline V gene lookup returns CDR1 MDHEN and CDR2 SYDVKM. This chain's CDR3 is CASSLGQDNYGYTF. CDR3 in DNA: TGTGCCAGCAGTTTGGGACAGGATAACTATGGCTACACCTTC.